This record looks at one T cell receptor (beta chain) sequence and its context. Its antigen specificity is not known. No base-level quality is on record; no much larger clone is a single base apart. The Qiagen DNeasy kit was used to extract genomic DNA from unsorted PBMCs and from the negatively selected CD4+ and CD8+ fractions. Amplification of TCR beta CDR3 regions was done by immunoSEQ multiplex PCR with primers that anneal to V and J segments. A synthetic immune receptor repertoire was used to minimize amplification bias, and any residual bias was removed computationally once sequencing was done. The authors' analysis ran thus. Custom Python scripts were used to quantify repertoire diversity as the Shannon entropy index. Unsorted, CD4+ and CD8+ repertoires were analyzed separately, except in combined analyses where CD4+ and CD8+ sequences were merged in silico. Clonal expansion was defined as a frequency increase of at least 2-fold after treatment compared with C1D1, and clones undetected at baseline were assigned a pseudocount of 0.5. Singleton clones were defined as clones with 0 or 1 copy at C1D1, and non-singleton clones were defined as clones with 2 or more copies. By matching protein sequences in sorted samples from the same patient, clones expanded in unsorted samples were annotated as CD4+, CD8+ or unknown. Diversity changes from C1D1 to C4D1 were tested in paired samples using Wilcoxon tests. Imported from immuneACCESS, the table was reduced by TCRdb to in-frame sequences with V and J called. These copies leave out some clones; in studies compared against another copy, an unresolved V gene accounts for under half, and the cause of the remainder is not known. V and J calls and clone size are those listed in that table; D and trimming were worked out from the DNA. The sample yields approximately 7,300 clones; 77% were counted once. Of the sample, around 34% is held by the ten largest clones.

In light of the paper, this sample's time point label describes: cycle 4 day 1 (C4D1), after five to seven weeks of nivolumab. Relapse after autologous stem cell transplantation had occurred in all trial patients, and cohorts A, B and C were distinguished by prior brentuximab vedotin exposure. Using a Miltenyi CD8+ T cell isolation kit, CD8+ T cells were purified from thawed PBMCs through magnetic negative selection. The trial cohort included more than 55 patients with relapsed/refractory classical Hodgkin lymphoma, and each patient had a best overall response of complete response, partial response or progressive disease. Trial patients were treated with single-agent nivolumab in the multi-cohort phase II CheckMate 205 trial. An independent review committee assessed best overall response by applying the 2007 International Working Group response criteria. Trial PBMCs were obtained immediately prior to nivolumab initiation (C1D1) and on therapy at cycle 2 day 1 and cycle 4 day 1. Peripheral blood was collected in 8 mL Vacutainer Cell Preparation Tubes, from which PBMCs were isolated by centrifugation and then cryopreserved. Purified CD4+ and CD8+ fractions were prepared only for cases with an additional available PBMC sample. Magnetically labelled cells were depleted on LS columns in a quadroMACS separator, and the flow-through was collected as the purified fraction.

This entry is derived from a study of PD-1 blockade in classical Hodgkin lymphoma (TCRdb year 2020). Study-wide context: Nivolumab dosing was 3 mg/kg intravenously every 2 weeks, continuing until either disease progression or unacceptable toxicity. A peripheral blood immune signature of response to PD-1 blockade in classical Hodgkin lymphoma was defined using TCR beta sequencing and CyTOF.

Study-wide conclusions, independent of this receptor: Trial patients with a complete response had baseline diversity similar to that of newly diagnosed patients, while partial responders and progressors had significantly lower diversity. Baseline TCR diversity was reported to be lower in newly diagnosed patients than in healthy donors, and even lower in relapsed/refractory patients. Only a single clinical trial cohort was studied, and what caused the repertoire differences, possibly disease activity or prior therapy, remained undefined. Patients starting nivolumab less than 1 year after ASCT had lower diversity and were excluded from later analyses to avoid confounding by immune reconstitution. By C4D1, a significant rise was seen in CD4+ TCR diversity but not in CD8+ TCR diversity (p=0.0027 vs p=0.16), and the rise was most apparent among complete responders (p=0.02).

Measured from the cysteine to the phenylalanine, the CDR3 is 13 residues long. Just CDR3 DNA is preserved here, 39 bases in frame from base 1. CDR1 and CDR2 are read off the germline V gene (reference sequence) as SEHNR and FQNEAQ. V is cut by 5 bases and J by 2 bases, and the space between the germline ends is 8 bases. The receptor was derived from a human donor with classical Hodgkin lymphoma. The chain was built from TRBV7-9 and TRBJ2-3; possibly the D gene is TRBD1, per 5 matching bases. Sequenced material: CD8+ T cells from blood, taken before the fourth cycle of nivolumab. The nucleotide sequence is TGTGCCAGCAGCGTGGACACCACAGATACGCAGTATTTT. It is translated as CASSVDTTDTQYF.